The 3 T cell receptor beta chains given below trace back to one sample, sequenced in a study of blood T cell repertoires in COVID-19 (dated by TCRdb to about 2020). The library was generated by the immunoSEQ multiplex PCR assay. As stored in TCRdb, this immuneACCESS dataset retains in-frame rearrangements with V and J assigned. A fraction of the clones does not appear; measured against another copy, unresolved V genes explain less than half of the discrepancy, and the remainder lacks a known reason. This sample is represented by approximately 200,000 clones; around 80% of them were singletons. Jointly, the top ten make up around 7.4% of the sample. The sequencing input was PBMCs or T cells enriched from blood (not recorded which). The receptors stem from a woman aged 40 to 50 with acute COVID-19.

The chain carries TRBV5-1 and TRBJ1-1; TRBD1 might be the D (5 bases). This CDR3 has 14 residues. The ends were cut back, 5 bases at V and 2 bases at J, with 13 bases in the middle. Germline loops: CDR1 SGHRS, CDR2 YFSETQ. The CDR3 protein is CASRGGGANTEAFF. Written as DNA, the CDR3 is TGCGCCAGCAGGGGGGGAGGCGCAAACACTGAAGCTTTCTTT.

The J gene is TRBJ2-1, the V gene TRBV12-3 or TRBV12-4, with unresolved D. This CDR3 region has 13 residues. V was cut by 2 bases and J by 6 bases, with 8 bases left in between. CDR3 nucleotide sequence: TGTGCCAGCAGTTTAATTCCTTCCAATGAGCAGTTCTTC. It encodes CASSLIPSNEQFF.

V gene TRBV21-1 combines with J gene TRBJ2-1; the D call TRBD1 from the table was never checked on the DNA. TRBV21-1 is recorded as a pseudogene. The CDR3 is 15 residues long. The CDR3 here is CASSPWDRSLNEQFF. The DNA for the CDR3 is TGTGCCAGCAGCCCTTGGGACAGGAGCCTTAATGAGCAGTTCTTC.